This TCR beta chain emerged from a study of technical replicates of blood from several donors. V shed 6 bases and J shed 9 bases, with 15 bases lying between them. The CDR3 runs to 13 residues. Germline assignment: CDR1 KGHSY and CDR2 FQNENV. Measured with immunoSEQ multiplex PCR; TCRdb has only the in-frame clones, and not every one. Among about 100,000 clones listed, roughly 95% were seen once. V and J are TRBV16 and TRBJ2-1; a weak D match, TRBD2 (6 bases). The specimen was T cells isolated from PBMCs. The sequence was collected from a human donor in good health. The CDR3 region has the DNA TGTGCCAGCAGTCAGACTAGTGTGGGTGAGCAGTTCTTC. This translates into CASSQTSVGEQFF.